The 21 T cell receptor beta chains reported below all come from one sample, sequenced in a study of T cells in Graves' hyperthyroidism and ophthalmopathy. Template material for amplifying TCR beta CDR3 regions consisted of RNA transcripts. With the HTBI primer set, the TCR CDR3 went through a first round of RT-PCR. TCRdb called the multiplex PCR reads again in MiXCR, with one record for every CDR3 protein. The table includes 540,000 or so distinct CDR3 sequences, around 46% detected once. Sequencing input: peripheral blood or thyroid tissue (not recorded which). Receptor source: an adult woman with Graves' disease, either hyperthyroidism or ophthalmopathy (not recorded which).

This clonotype was observed a few times. V is TRBV11-2 and J is TRBJ1-1; a weak D match, TRBD1 (5 bases). CDR3 length equals 14 residues. Germline CDR1 is SGHAT and CDR2 is FQNNGV. The V and J ends lost 5 bases and 5 bases respectively, with 15 bases between them. CDR3 in amino acids: CASSPGPSGTEAFF. The CDR3 nucleotides are TGTGCCAGCAGCCCGGGGCCATCGGGAACTGAAGCTTTCTTT.

This clonotype was detected ten times or more. V and J are TRBV6-1 and TRBJ1-1; no clear D gene. This CDR3 comprises 14 residues. CDR1 is MNHNS and CDR2 is SASEGT in the germline V gene. Trimming removed 7 bases from V and 1 base from J, with 13 bases in between. Here the CDR3 reads CASKRGAENTEAFF. The CDR3 DNA is TGTGCCAGCAAGCGTGGAGCCGAGAACACTGAAGCTTTCTTT.

V is TRBV6-1 and J is TRBJ2-5; 9 bases match TRBD2. The CDR3 has 15 residues. The V segment lost 8 bases and the J segment 6 bases; nucleotides outside the gene matches: 13. Germline V gene data show CDR1 as MNHNS and CDR2 as SASEGT. The CDR3 is CASRQGLASLQTQYF. CDR3 bases: TGTGCCAGCCGTCAGGGACTAGCCTCCCTTCAGACCCAGTACTTC.

The V gene is TRBV11-1, the J gene TRBJ1-5; the D gene is possibly TRBD1 (6 bases). Germline CDR1 reads SGHAT; CDR2 reads FQDESV (reference sequence). The V end lost 5 bases, the J end lost 6 bases, and 11 bases lay between the germline ends. CDR3 length: 13 residues. The CDR3 DNA sequence: TGTGCCAGCAGCACAGGGCAGACTCAGCCCCAGCATTTT. Encoded protein: CASSTGQTQPQHF.

This clonotype has a count of ten or more. The rearrangement uses TRBV7-8 and TRBJ2-5; 9 bases are shared with TRBD2. Germline CDR1 is SGHVS and CDR2 is FQNEAQ. The CDR3 loop spans 15 amino acids. The V segment lost 1 base and the J segment 3 bases; nucleotides outside the gene matches: 3. In DNA, the CDR3 is TGTGCCAGCAGCTTAGTCTCTAGCGGGAAAGAGACCCAGTACTTC. This sequence encodes CASSLVSSGKETQYF. Using reference TRBV7-8 and TRBJ2-5 for the parts outside the CDR3, the full variable domain is GAGVSQSPRYKVAKRGQDVALRCDPISGHVSLFWYQQALGQGPEFLTYFQNEAQLDKSGLPSDRFFAERPEGSVSTLKIQRTQQEDSAVYLCASSLVSSGKETQYFGPGTRLLVL.

This clonotype was seen many times. In nucleotides, the CDR3 is TGCGCCAGCAGCCAAGATAGAGGGAACACTGAAGCTTTCTTT. Translating gives CASSQDRGNTEAFF. The genes are TRBV4-1 and TRBJ1-1, with unresolved D. The CDR3 sequence is 14 residues long. Trimming shortened V by 0 bases and J by 1 base, and 6 bases separated the two germline ends. CDR1 and CDR2 (germline): MGHRA, YSYEKL.

On this clonotype itself: Sequence at one end of the junction differs from germline and may be a read error. The V call is TRBV20-1, the J call TRBJ2-2; 9 positions match TRBD1. Germline CDR1 reads DFQATT; CDR2 reads SNEGSKA (reference sequence). The CDR3 runs to 14 residues. This CDR3 reads CSAGDRVNTGELFF. The CDR3 DNA follows: TGCAGTGCTGGGGACAGGGTGAACACTGGGGAGCTGTTTTTT.

The genes are TRBV11-2 and TRBJ1-6, with 10 positions matching TRBD1. CDR1 is SGHAT and CDR2 is FQNNGV in the germline V gene. V shed 5 bases and J 9 bases; nucleotides not matched to a gene: 7. This CDR3 is built from 15 residues. The CDR3 sequence is CASSDPGQGLSPLHF. Here the CDR3 DNA reads TGTGCCAGCAGCGACCCGGGACAGGGGCTTTCACCCCTCCACTTT.

The CDR3 DNA follows: TGTGCCAGCAGTTCGACAGGGGTCTATCAGCCCCAGCATTTT. Residues: CASSSTGVYQPQHF. This rearrangement joins TRBV11-2 to TRBJ1-5; 8 nucleotides agree with TRBD1. Germline V lookup: CDR1 SGHAT, CDR2 FQNNGV. This CDR3 spans 14 amino acids. The trim removed 6 bases at V and 5 bases at J, leaving 6 bases unmatched.

This clonotype was seen ten or more times. This chain links TRBV7-2 with TRBJ1-4; weak D call: TRBD1 (5 bases). CDR3 length equals 14 residues. V lost 1 base and J lost 7, with 10 bases in between. The germline gives CDR1 SGHTA, CDR2 FQGNSA. The CDR3 loop reads CASSLGAGSEKLFF. The CDR3 DNA follows: TGTGCCAGCAGCTTAGGAGCAGGGAGTGAAAAACTGTTTTTT.

To note about this clonotype: Possible read error: a much larger clone is one base away. This chain connects TRBV20-1 to TRBJ1-5; the D is unclear. Trimming shortened V by 1 base and J by 4 bases, and 8 bases separated the two germline ends. Looked up from germline, CDR1 is DFQATT and CDR2 is SNEGSKA (reference sequence). The CDR3 spans 13 residues. The CDR3, as DNA: TGCAGTGCTAGAGCTTCAGATAATCAGCCCCAGCATTTT. It is translated as CSARASDNQPQHF.

In its sample, this clonotype was seen many times. The rearrangement links TRBV2 to TRBJ1-5, with unresolved D. CDR1 and CDR2 from the germline V gene are SNHLY and FYNNEI. The CDR3 contains 14 residues. V lost 5 bases and J 2 bases, leaving 10 bases between the germline ends. CDR3 sequence reads: CASSRLGGNQPQHF. The CDR3 DNA reads TGTGCCAGCAGTAGGCTAGGCGGCAATCAGCCCCAGCATTTT.

V gene TRBV5-6 combines with J gene TRBJ1-3; no reliable D call. The CDR3 is made up of 15 amino acids. Germline V gives CDR1 SGHDT, CDR2 YYEEEE. The V end lost 0 bases, the J end lost 1 base, and 8 bases lay between the germline ends. CDR3 region: CASSLGGTSGNTIYF. CDR3 nucleotides: TGTGCCAGCAGCTTGGGAGGAACATCTGGAAACACCATATATTTT.

In the case of this clonotype: Its ends do not fully match the called genes, so a read error is possible. V gene TRBV20-1 combines with J gene TRBJ2-7, with TRBD1 identical over 8 bases. The germline gives CDR1 DFQATT, CDR2 SNEGSKA (reference sequence). The CDR3 loop spans 13 amino acids. CDR3 nucleotide sequence: TGCAGTGCTGAGGACAGGGCTTCGTACGAGCAATACTTC. It yields the protein CSAEDRASYEQYF.

A remark on this clonotype: This CDR3 fails to terminate in the conserved phenylalanine or tryptophan, so it likely reflects a read error. The chain has TRBV28 and TRBJ2-7, with a weak D call TRBD1 (5 bases). V was trimmed by 6 bases and J by 6 bases, leaving 9 bases between them. The CDR3 is 11 residues long. Germline V CDR1 and CDR2: MDHEN, SYDVKM. CDR3 sequence: CASSTTGEQYL. Written as DNA, the CDR3 is TGTGCCAGCAGCACAACAGGCGAGCAGTACCTC.

The gene calls are TRBV10-3 and TRBJ2-5; maybe TRBD1 (6 bases). From germline, CDR1 is ENHRY and CDR2 SYGVKD. Trimming stripped 4 bases from V and 11 bases from J, with 14 bases between. There are 12 residues in the CDR3. The CDR3 sequence: CAISVAGDEQYF. The CDR3 coding sequence is TGTGCCATCAGTGTAGCAGGGGATGAGCAGTACTTC.

The chain couples TRBV3-1 to TRBJ2-7; D tentatively fits TRBD1 or TRBD2 (5 bases each). The ends were cut back, 0 bases at V and 5 bases at J, with 14 bases in the middle. Looked up from germline, CDR1 is LGHDT and CDR2 is YNNKEL (reference sequence). The CDR3 covers 15 residues. Here the CDR3 reads CASSQDMPGPDEQYF. The DNA of the CDR3 is TGTGCCAGCAGCCAAGATATGCCGGGACCGGACGAGCAGTACTTC.

There are many counts of this clonotype. The rearrangement links TRBV7-9 to TRBJ1-6, with D unresolved. Germline CDR1 and CDR2: SEHNR and FQNEAQ (reference sequence). This CDR3 is 13 amino acids long. V lost 4 bases and J lost 10, with 11 bases in between. The CDR3 protein is CASSSEEYSPLHF. The CDR3 DNA is TGTGCCAGCAGCTCAGAGGAATACTCACCCCTCCACTTT.

The chain employs TRBV5-4 and TRBJ1-1; 10 bases map to TRBD1. The germline gives CDR1 SGHNT, CDR2 YYREEE (reference sequence). The J segment lost 2 bases and the V segment lost 4 bases, leaving 5 bases of the junction unmatched. The CDR3 totals 15 residues. The CDR3 region has the DNA TGTGCCAGCAGCACCAGGGACAGGGGAAACACTGAAGCTTTCTTT. Protein: CASSTRDRGNTEAFF.

The rearrangement uses TRBV7-2 and TRBJ2-2; D uncertain. Germline loops: CDR1 SGHTA, CDR2 FQGNSA. The CDR3 has 12 residues. Trimming shortened V by 3 bases and J by 9 bases, and 8 bases separated the two germline ends. The CDR3 loop reads CASSLSRRELFF. As DNA, the CDR3 is TGTGCCAGCAGCTTGTCCCGCCGGGAGCTGTTTTTT.

The chain joins TRBV5-1 to TRBJ2-2; D is perhaps TRBD1 (7 bases). Germline V lookup: CDR1 SGHRS, CDR2 YFSETQ. This CDR3 comprises 15 residues. V was trimmed by 5 bases and J by 6 bases, leaving 17 bases between them. This CDR3 is CASRPQEGAAGELFF. CDR3 nucleotide sequence: TGCGCCAGCAGACCTCAGGAGGGGGCGGCCGGGGAGCTGTTTTTT.